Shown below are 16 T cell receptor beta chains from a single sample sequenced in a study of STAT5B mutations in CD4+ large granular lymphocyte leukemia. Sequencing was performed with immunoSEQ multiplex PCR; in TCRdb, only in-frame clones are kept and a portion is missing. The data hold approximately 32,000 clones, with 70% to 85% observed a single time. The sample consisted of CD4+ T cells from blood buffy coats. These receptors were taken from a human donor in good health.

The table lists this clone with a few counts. The CDR3 here is CASSREQGGGKLFF. CDR3 DNA sequence: TGTGCCAGTAGCCGAGAGCAGGGCGGAGGAAAACTGTTTTTT. J is TRBJ1-4 and V is TRBV19; D may be TRBD1 (5 bases). Trimming left V 6 bases short and J 10 bases short, with 18 bases between. CDR1 and CDR2 (germline): LNHDA, SQIVND (reference sequence). This CDR3 contains 14 residues.

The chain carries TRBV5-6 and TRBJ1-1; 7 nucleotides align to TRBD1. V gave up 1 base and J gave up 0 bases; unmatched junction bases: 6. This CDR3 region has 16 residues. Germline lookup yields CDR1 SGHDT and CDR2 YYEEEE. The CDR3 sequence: CASSLKGALMNTEAFF. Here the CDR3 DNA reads TGTGCCAGCAGCTTGAAGGGGGCCCTAATGAACACTGAAGCTTTCTTT.

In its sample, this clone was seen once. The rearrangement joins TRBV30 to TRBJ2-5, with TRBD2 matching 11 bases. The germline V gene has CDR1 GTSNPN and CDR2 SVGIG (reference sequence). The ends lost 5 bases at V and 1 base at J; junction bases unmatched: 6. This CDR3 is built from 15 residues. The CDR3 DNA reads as TGTGCCTGGGGCTTTAGCGGGGGGGGCCAAGAGACCCAGTACTTC. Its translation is CAWGFSGGGQETQYF.

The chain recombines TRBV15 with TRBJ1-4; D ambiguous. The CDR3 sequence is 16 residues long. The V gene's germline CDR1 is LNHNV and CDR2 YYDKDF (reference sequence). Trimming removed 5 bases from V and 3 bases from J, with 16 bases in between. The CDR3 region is CATSGLIPGANEKLFF. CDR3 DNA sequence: TGTGCCACCAGCGGACTTATTCCCGGGGCTAATGAAAAACTGTTTTTT. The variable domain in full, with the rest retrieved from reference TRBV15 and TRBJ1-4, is DAMVIQNPRYQVTQFGKPVTLSCSQTLNHNVMYWYQQKSSQAPKLLFHYYDKDFNNEADTPDNFQSRRPNTSFCFLDIRSPGLGDTAMYLCATSGLIPGANEKLFFGSGTQLSVL.

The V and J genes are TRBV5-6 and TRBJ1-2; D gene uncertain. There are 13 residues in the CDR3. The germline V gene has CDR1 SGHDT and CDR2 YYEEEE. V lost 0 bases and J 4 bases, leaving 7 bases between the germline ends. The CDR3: CASSLGGSYGYTF. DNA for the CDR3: TGTGCCAGCAGCTTGGGCGGAAGCTATGGCTACACCTTC.

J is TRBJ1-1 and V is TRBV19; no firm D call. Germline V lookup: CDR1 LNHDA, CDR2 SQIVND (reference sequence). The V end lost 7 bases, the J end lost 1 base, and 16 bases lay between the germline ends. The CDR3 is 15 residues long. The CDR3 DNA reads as TGTGCCAGTACTCATTCCAGGACGGGGAACACTGAAGCTTTCTTT. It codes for CASTHSRTGNTEAFF.

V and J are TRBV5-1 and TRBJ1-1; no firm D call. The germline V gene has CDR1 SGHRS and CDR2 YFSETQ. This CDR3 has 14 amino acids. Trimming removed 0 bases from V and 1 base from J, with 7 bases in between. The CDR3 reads CASSLDTRNTEAFF. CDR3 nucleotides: TGCGCCAGCAGCTTGGACACTCGGAACACTGAAGCTTTCTTT.

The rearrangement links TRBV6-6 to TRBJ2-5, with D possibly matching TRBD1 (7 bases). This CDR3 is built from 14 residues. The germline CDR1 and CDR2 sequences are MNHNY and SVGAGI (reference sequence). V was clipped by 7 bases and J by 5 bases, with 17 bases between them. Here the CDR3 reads CASTHRGLGETQYF. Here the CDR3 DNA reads TGTGCCAGCACCCACAGGGGACTGGGGGAGACCCAGTACTTC.

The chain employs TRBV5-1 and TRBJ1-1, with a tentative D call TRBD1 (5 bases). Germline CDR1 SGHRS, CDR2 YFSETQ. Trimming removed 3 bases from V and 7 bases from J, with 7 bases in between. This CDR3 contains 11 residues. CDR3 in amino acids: CASSWGNEAFF. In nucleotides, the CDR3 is TGCGCCAGCAGCTGGGGGAATGAAGCTTTCTTT.

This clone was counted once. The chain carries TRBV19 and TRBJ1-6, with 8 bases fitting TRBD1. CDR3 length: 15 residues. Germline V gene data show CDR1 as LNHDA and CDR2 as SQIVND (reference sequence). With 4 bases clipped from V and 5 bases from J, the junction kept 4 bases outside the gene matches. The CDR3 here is CASSTLDRDNSPLHF. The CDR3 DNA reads TGTGCCAGTAGTACCCTGGACAGGGATAATTCACCCCTCCACTTT.

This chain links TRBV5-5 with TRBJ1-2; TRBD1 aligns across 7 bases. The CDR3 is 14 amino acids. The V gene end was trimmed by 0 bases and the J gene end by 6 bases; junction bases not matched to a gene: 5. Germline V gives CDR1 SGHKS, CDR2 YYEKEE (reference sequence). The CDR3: CASSLDRGMDGYTF. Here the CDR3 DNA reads TGTGCCAGCAGCTTGGACAGGGGAATGGATGGCTACACCTTC. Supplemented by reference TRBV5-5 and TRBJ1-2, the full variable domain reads DAGVTQSPTHLIKTRGQQVTLRCSPISGHKSVSWYQQVLGQGPQFIFQYYEKEERGRGNFPDRFSARQFPNYSSELNVNALLLGDSALYLCASSLDRGMDGYTFGSGTRLTVV.

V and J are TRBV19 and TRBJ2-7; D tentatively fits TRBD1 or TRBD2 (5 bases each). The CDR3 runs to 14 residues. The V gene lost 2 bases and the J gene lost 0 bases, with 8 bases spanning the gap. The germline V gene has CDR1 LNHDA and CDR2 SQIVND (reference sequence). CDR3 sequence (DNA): TGTGCCAGTAGTATACGAGGGGACTCCTACGAGCAGTACTTC. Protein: CASSIRGDSYEQYF. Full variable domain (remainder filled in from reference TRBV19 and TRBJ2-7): DGGITQSPKYLFRKEGQNVTLSCEQNLNHDAMYWYRQDPGQGLRLIYYSQIVNDFQKGDIAEGYSVSREKKESFPLTVTSAQKNPTAFYLCASSIRGDSYEQYFGPGTRLTVT.

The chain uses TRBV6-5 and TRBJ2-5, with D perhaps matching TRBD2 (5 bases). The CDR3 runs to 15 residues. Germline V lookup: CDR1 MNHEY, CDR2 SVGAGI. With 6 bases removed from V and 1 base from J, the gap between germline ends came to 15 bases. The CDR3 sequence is CASSRKPGSQETQYF. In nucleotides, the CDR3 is TGTGCCAGCAGCCGTAAGCCGGGGTCCCAAGAGACCCAGTACTTC.

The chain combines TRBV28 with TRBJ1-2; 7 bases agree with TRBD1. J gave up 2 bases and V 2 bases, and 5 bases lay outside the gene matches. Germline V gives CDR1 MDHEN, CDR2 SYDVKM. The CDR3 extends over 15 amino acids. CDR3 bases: TGTGCCAGCAGTTTAGTGGACAGGCTGAACTATGGCTACACCTTC. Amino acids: CASSLVDRLNYGYTF.

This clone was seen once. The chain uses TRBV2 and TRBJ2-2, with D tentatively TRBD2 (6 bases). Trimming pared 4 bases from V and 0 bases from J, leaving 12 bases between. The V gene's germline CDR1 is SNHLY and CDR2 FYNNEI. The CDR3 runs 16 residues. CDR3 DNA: TGTGCCAGCAGTGTAGCGGCGACTGCGAACACCGGGGAGCTGTTTTTT. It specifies CASSVAATANTGELFF.

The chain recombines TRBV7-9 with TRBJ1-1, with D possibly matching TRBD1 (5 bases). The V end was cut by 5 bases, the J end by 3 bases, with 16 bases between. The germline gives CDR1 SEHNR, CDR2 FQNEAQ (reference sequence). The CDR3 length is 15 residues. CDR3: CASSRSLQEYTEAFF. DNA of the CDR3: TGTGCCAGCAGCCGTTCCTTACAGGAATACACTGAAGCTTTCTTT.